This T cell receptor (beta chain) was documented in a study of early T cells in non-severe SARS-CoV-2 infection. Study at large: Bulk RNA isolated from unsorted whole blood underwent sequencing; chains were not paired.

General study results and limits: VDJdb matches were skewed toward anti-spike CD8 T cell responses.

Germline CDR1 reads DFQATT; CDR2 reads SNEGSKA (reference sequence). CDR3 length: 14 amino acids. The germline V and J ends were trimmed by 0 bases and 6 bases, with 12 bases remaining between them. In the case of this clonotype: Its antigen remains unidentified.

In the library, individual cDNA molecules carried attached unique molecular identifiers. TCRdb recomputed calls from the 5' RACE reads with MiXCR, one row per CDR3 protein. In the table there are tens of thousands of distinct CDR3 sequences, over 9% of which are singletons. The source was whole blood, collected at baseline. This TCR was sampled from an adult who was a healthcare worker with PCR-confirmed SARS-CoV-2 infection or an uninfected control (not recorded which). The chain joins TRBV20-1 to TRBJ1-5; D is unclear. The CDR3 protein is CSARDPSAGQPQHF. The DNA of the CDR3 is TGCAGTGCTAGAGACCCCAGTGCAGGTCAGCCCCAGCATTTT.